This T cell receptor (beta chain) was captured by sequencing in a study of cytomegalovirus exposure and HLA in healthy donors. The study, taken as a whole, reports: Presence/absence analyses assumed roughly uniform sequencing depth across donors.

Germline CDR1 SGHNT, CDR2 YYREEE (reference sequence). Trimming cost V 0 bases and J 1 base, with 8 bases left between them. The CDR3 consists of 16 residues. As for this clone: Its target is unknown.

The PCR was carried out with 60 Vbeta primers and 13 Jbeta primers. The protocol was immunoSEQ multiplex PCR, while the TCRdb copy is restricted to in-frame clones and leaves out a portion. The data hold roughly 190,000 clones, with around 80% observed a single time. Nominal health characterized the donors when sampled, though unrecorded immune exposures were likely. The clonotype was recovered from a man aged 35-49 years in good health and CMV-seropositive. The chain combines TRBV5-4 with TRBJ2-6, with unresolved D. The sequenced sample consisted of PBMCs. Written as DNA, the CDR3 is TGTGCCAGCAGCTTGGCCGCAGGATCTGGGGCCAACGTCCTGACTTTC. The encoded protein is CASSLAAGSGANVLTF.